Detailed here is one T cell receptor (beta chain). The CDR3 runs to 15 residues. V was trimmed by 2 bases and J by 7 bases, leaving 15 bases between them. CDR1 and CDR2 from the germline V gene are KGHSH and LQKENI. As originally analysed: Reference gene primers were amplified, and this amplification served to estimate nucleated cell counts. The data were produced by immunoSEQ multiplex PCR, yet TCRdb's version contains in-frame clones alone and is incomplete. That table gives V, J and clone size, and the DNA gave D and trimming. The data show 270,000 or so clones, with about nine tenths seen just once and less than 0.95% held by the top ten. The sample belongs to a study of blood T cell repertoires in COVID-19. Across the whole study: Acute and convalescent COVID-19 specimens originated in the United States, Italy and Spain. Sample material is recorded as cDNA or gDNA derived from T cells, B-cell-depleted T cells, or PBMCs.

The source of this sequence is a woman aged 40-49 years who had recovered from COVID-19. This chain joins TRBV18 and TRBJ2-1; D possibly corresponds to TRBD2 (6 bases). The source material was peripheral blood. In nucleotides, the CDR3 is TGTGCCAGCTCACCATTTCACGGGAGTGGGAATGAGCAGTTCTTC. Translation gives CASSPFHGSGNEQFF.